This T cell receptor (beta chain) was identified during a study of T cells after yellow fever vaccination. In regard to this clonotype: What it binds is unknown.

Template-switching 5'RACE yielded the TCR cDNA; a universal primer site and UMIs were added in the process. MiXCR, run by TCRdb on the 5' RACE reads, gives a single entry per CDR3 protein. The sample consists of 450,000 to 650,000 distinct CDR3 sequences, 21% of them appearing once. General study results and limits: Most clones from primary vaccination resurfaced after the booster (under 97% CD4, 70% to 90% CD8). Across the CD4 and CD8 compartments, a small share of clonotypes was present in both.

The CDR3 is 14 residues long. CDR1 SGHRS and CDR2 YFSETQ come from the germline V gene. Trimming removed 4 bases at V and 3 bases at J, with 13 bases between. The material sequenced was PBMCs, taken less than 25 days after the first yellow fever vaccination. The source of this sequence is a man younger than 35 who received the YFV17D yellow fever vaccine. The chain has TRBV5-1 and TRBJ1-1, with D possibly TRBD1 on 5 matching bases. The CDR3 DNA is TGCGCCAGCAGCGATCCCCGACAGTACACTGAAGCTTTCTTT. As protein: CASSDPRQYTEAFF.